Sequencing of this T cell receptor beta chain was carried out in a study of read filtering for tumor transcriptome and immune sequencing (dated by TCRdb to the early 2020s). About the full investigation: The cohort was composed of some 16 male and 13 to 15 female patients, with a mean age of approximately 66 years and an age range of roughly 40 to 85. Under revised international staging, roughly 8 patients fell into R-ISS I, 16 into R-ISS II and 7 into R-ISS III. After DNase treatment, whole-transcriptome libraries were prepared with the TruSeq RNA Access Library Prep Kit. Per sample, about 4 to 11 million TCR-region mapped reads were obtained with IR-seq, compared with only about 80 to 1,400 with RNA-seq. TCR repertoires obtained by targeted immune repertoire sequencing and by bulk whole-transcriptome sequencing performed on the same bone marrow samples were compared. A main aim was a read-filtering strategy for immune repertoire data, specifically whether clonotypes supported by a single read should be removed. Overall results and qualifications from the work: The sorted CD138-negative fraction was composed of a mixed bone marrow immune population rather than of purified T cells. Single-read clonotypes made up about 81.9% of clonotypes but roughly 3.2% of total reads in IR-seq, and 70% to 75% of clonotypes and roughly 45% of reads in RNA-seq. Clonotypes were captured by IR-seq at much higher depth and more reliably than by RNA-seq, and smaller IR-seq throughput was sufficient for identification of most shared clonotypes. The correlation between IR-seq and RNA-seq shared clonotype proportions rose when single-read clonotypes were removed.

Each patient had bone marrow sampled at the time of active disease. Isolation of bone marrow mononuclear cells was performed by Ficoll-Hypaque density gradient centrifugation. To remove myeloma plasma cells, the cells were labeled with CD138 magnetic microbeads on a MACS separator, and CD138-negative cells were then collected by negative selection. Purity of the isolated cells was checked by flow cytometry on an Attune NxT using CD138 antibodies. TRIzol reagent was used to extract total RNA, which was then quantified with a NanoDrop spectrophotometer. Paired RNA-seq and IR-seq were performed on the CD138-negative bone marrow sample of each patient. The Immunoverse kit was used to build TCR libraries from about 430 ng RNA, with molecular barcoded adaptors covering alpha/delta and beta/gamma chains. TCR library preparation used the same RNA that was used for transcriptome sequencing. Sequencing of the TCR libraries was done on an Illumina HiSeq 4000 with 2 x 150 cycles. Per the authors' processing: With MiXCR, TCR reads were aligned to human V, D, J and C references and assembled into CDR3 clonotypes, with quality filtering and error correction included. The tcR package in R was used to analyze clonotype counts and gene usage diversity. For inspection of raw mapping reads, RNA-seq reads were mapped by STAR aligner version 2.5.3a onto GRCh37 of the human genome. To test the effect of sequencing depth on detected clonotypes, IR-seq fastq files were randomly downsampled using Seqtk 1.3. TCRdb reprocessed the public reads (quality trimming at Q25 with fastp, clone calling with MiXCR) and kept in-frame beta chains. Duplicate CDR3 protein sequences are folded into a single record with the most common DNA and genes. None of the V and J calls come from the authors' own analysis; TCRdb made them. The sample contains tens of thousands of distinct CDR3 sequences, approximately 14% of them found a single time. Clones ranked in the top ten supply 44% of the sample.

This clonotype was observed at least ten times. Its antigen is currently not known. Base-call qualities are not available, and no considerably larger clone is one nucleotide away. There are 14 amino acids in the CDR3, from cysteine to phenylalanine inclusive. The CDR3 DNA has 42 bases and is translated from base 1. CDR1 and CDR2 were assigned from the germline V gene as MDHEN and SYDVKM. The trim is 2 bases for V and 6 bases for J, with a gap of 11 bases between the germline ends. The receptor comes from a donor aged 40 or over with multiple myeloma. Sequenced sample: a population of CD138-negative cells sorted from bone marrow. Interpreted using the paper, the cell subset or site label stands for: bone marrow mononuclear cells depleted of CD138+ plasma/myeloma cells by negative magnetic selection. The sequence links TRBV28 to TRBJ1-5; 5 matching bases give a weak D call of TRBD1. The nucleotides read TGTGCCAGCAGTTTAATACAGGATCCTCAGCCCCAGCATTTT. This translates into CASSLIQDPQPQHF.